The sequence of this TCR beta chain was determined in a study of blood T cells in healthy people across ages. Germline lookup yields CDR1 SGHRS and CDR2 YFSETQ. This CDR3 has 16 amino acids. The V segment lost 0 bases and the J segment 4 bases; nucleotides outside the gene matches: 6. Together with a sample-barcoded 5' primer, a J-beta primer mix was included in a second PCR lasting roughly 7 to 11 cycles. Each of the cDNA molecules was tagged by a template-switch adaptor with 12 random nucleotides. TCRdb ran MiXCR on the 5' RACE reads and lists one entry per CDR3 protein. The sample consists of about 940,000 distinct CDR3 sequences, under 50% of them appearing once. Regarding this clonotype: The antigen is not known.

Study findings and constraints: Both naive CD4+ cell counts and diversity were greater in long-lived donors than in aged donors.

The chain is built from TRBV5-1 and TRBJ2-3; 9 nucleotides agree with TRBD2. What was sequenced was blood. This clonotype was obtained from a man aged 30 to 39 in good health. In DNA, the CDR3 is TGCGCCAGCAGCTTGGGTAGCGGGGGCTTCTCAGATACGCAGTATTTT. Translation gives CASSLGSGGFSDTQYF.